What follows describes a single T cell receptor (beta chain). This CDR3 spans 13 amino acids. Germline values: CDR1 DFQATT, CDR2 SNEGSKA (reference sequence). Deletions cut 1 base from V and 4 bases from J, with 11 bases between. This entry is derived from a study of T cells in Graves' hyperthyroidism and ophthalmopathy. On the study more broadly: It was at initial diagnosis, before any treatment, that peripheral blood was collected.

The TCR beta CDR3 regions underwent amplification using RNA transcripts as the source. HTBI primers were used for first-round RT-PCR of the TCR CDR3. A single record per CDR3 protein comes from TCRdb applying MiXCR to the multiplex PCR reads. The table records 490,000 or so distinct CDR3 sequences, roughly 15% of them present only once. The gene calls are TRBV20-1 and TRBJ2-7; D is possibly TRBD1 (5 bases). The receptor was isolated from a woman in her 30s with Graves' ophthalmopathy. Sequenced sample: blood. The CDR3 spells CSARGQLDYEQYF. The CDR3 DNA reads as TGCAGTGCTAGAGGACAGTTAGATTACGAGCAGTACTTC.